Presented here are 17 T cell receptor beta chains from one specimen sequenced in a study of spatial heterogeneity in lung cancer. MiXCR was run by TCRdb on the 5' RACE reads, yielding one entry per CDR3 protein. The data hold fewer than 60,000 distinct CDR3 sequences, with 7.4% observed a single time. Time point here: blood at routine non-recurrence follow-up after resection. Material for sequencing was whole RNA from tumor, nontumor lung or frozen PBMC, left unsorted. Material: PBMCs, obtained at follow-up. These receptors were collected from a female donor with early-stage non-small cell lung cancer.

This clonotype was picked up a small number of times. CDR3 loop: CASGGYVQETQYF. CDR3 coding DNA: TGCGCCAGCGGGGGGTATGTACAAGAGACCCAGTACTTC. V usage is TRBV5-1 and J usage is TRBJ2-5; TRBD2 is a possible D gene (6 bases). This CDR3 contains 13 residues. V gave up 7 bases and J gave up 2 bases, with 12 bases separating them. Per the germline V gene, CDR1 is SGHRS and CDR2 is YFSETQ.

This chain uses TRBV27 with TRBJ2-7; the D gene could be TRBD1 or TRBD2 (5 bases each). The germline gives CDR1 MNHEY, CDR2 SMNVEV (reference sequence). This CDR3 is built from 13 residues. Trimming removed 8 bases at V and 1 base at J, with 12 bases between. CDR3 region: CASRRDESYEQYF. The DNA for the CDR3 is TGTGCCAGCCGCCGGGACGAGTCCTACGAGCAGTACTTC.

This chain links TRBV5-5 with TRBJ2-2; 10 nucleotides align to TRBD2. The CDR3 is 17 amino acids. The V and J ends lost 0 bases and 4 bases, in that order; junction bases with no gene match: 6. Per the germline V gene, CDR1 is SGHKS and CDR2 is YYEKEE (reference sequence). The CDR3 sequence: CASSLELAGFGTGELFF. CDR3 nucleotides: TGTGCCAGCAGCTTGGAACTAGCGGGGTTTGGCACCGGGGAGCTGTTTTTT.

In the case of this clonotype: A much larger clone sits a single nucleotide away, making a read error possible. The chain carries TRBV4-1 and TRBJ2-1, with D possibly TRBD2 on 5 matching bases. In germline, CDR1 is MGHRA, CDR2 YSYEKL. The CDR3 contains 13 residues. The CDR3: CTSVLRAKNEQFF. The CDR3 DNA follows: TGCACCAGCGTTCTGAGGGCCAAAAATGAGCAGTTCTTC.

This clonotype was observed many times. The chain recombines TRBV7-9 with TRBJ2-7; TRBD1 matches at 7 bases. The CDR3 is 15 residues long. V was pared by 4 bases and J by 3 bases, with 9 bases of the junction left unmatched. Germline V gives CDR1 SEHNR, CDR2 FQNEAQ (reference sequence). DNA for the CDR3: TGTGCCAGCAGCTCCGGGACAGTTTTTAACTACGAGCAGTACTTC. Translating it yields CASSSGTVFNYEQYF. Together with reference TRBV7-9 and TRBJ2-7, the CDR3 gives the full variable domain: DTGVSQNPRHKITKRGQNVTFRCDPISEHNRLYWYRQTLGQGPEFLTYFQNEAQLEKSRLLSDRFSAERPKGSFSTLEIQRTEQGDSAMYLCASSSGTVFNYEQYFGPGTRLTVT.

The chain combines TRBV12-3 or TRBV12-4 with TRBJ1-3; D gene ambiguous. V was trimmed by 5 bases and J by 0 bases, leaving 8 bases between them. This CDR3 is built from 14 residues. CDR3 amino acids: CASSPPGSGNTIYF. The CDR3 bases are TGTGCCAGCAGTCCCCCCGGCTCTGGAAACACCATATATTTT.

The chain combines TRBV6-2 or TRBV6-3 with TRBJ2-1; TRBD1 matches at 11 bases. V lost 7 bases, J lost 6 bases, and 11 bases stayed unmatched. Germline V gene data show CDR1 as MNHEY and CDR2 as SVGEGT. This CDR3 comprises 16 residues. The CDR3 sequence is CASTTGVGTGGNEQFF. CDR3 bases: TGTGCCAGCACCACAGGAGTTGGGACAGGGGGCAATGAGCAGTTCTTC.

This clonotype has a count of ten or more. The J gene is TRBJ1-2, the V gene TRBV29-1; no reliable D call. Trimming removed 8 bases from V and 4 bases from J, with 11 bases in between. Germline CDR1 SQVTM, CDR2 ANQGSEA. The CDR3 is 11 amino acids. The CDR3 nucleotides read TGCAGCCATCGGAGCAGCTATGGCTACACCTTC. This gives the protein CSHRSSYGYTF.

This clonotype was observed a handful of times. The J gene is TRBJ2-1, the V gene TRBV7-2; a weak D match, TRBD1 (5 bases). The germline V gene encodes CDR1 SGHTA and CDR2 FQGNSA. CDR3 length: 14 amino acids. Trimming took 4 bases from V and 9 from J, leaving 16 bases between them. In DNA, the CDR3 is TGTGCCAGCAGCTATGAGCTCCAGGGTCGTGAGCAGTTCTTC. It encodes CASSYELQGREQFF. Based on the CDR3 plus reference TRBV7-2 and TRBJ2-1, the full variable domain is GAGVSQSPSNKVTEKGKDVELRCDPISGHTALYWYRQSLGQGLEFLIYFQGNSAPDKSGLPSDRFSAERTGGSVSTLTIQRTQQEDSAVYLCASSYELQGREQFFGPGTRLTVL.

This clonotype was recorded many times. This chain links TRBV7-2 with TRBJ2-1; D is possibly TRBD1 or TRBD2 (5 bases each). CDR3 length: 14 residues. Trimming removed 3 bases from V and 11 bases from J, with 17 bases in between. Germline CDR1 is SGHTA and CDR2 is FQGNSA. The CDR3 nucleotides are TGTGCCAGCAGCTTCCCTGGGACGACGGGGCAGCAGTTCTTC. It is translated as CASSFPGTTGQQFF.

In this sample, this clonotype turned up a few times. This chain links TRBV9 with TRBJ1-1; D unresolved. This CDR3 is 16 amino acids long. Trimming shortened V by 0 bases and J by 4 bases, and 16 bases separated the two germline ends. Germline values: CDR1 SGDLS, CDR2 YYNGEE. CDR3 DNA sequence: TGTGCCAGCAGCGTAGAGTTCGACTCCCGAGGCACTGAAGCTTTCTTT. This sequence encodes CASSVEFDSRGTEAFF.

This clonotype turned up a few times. J is TRBJ1-5 and V is TRBV28; D call uncertain. Trimming took 10 bases from V and 6 from J, leaving 22 bases between them. The germline V gene has CDR1 MDHEN and CDR2 SYDVKM. This CDR3 comprises 15 residues. The CDR3 DNA is TGTGCCAACAGATCGACTCCCCTCCGGGGTCAGCCCCAGCATTTT. It codes for CANRSTPLRGQPQHF. The whole variable domain, filled in from reference TRBV28 and TRBJ1-5, reads DVKVTQSSRYLVKRTGEKVFLECVQDMDHENMFWYRQDPGLGLRLIYFSYDVKMKEKGDIPEGYSVSREKKERFSLILESASTNQTSMYLCANRSTPLRGQPQHFGDGTRLSIL.

The chain has TRBV28 and TRBJ2-3, with D perhaps assigned TRBD1 or TRBD2 (7 bases each). The CDR3 totals 14 residues. Germline values: CDR1 MDHEN, CDR2 SYDVKM. V was cut by 8 bases and J by 1 base, with 13 bases left in between. The CDR3 sequence is CASLQGGGTDTQYF. CDR3 bases: TGTGCCAGCCTCCAGGGGGGGGGCACAGATACGCAGTATTTT. Filled out from reference TRBV28 and TRBJ2-3, the complete variable domain reads DVKVTQSSRYLVKRTGEKVFLECVQDMDHENMFWYRQDPGLGLRLIYFSYDVKMKEKGDIPEGYSVSREKKERFSLILESASTNQTSMYLCASLQGGGTDTQYFGPGTRLTVL.

This clonotype occurred a few times. J is TRBJ2-7 and V is TRBV6-2 or TRBV6-3, with a weak D call TRBD1 (5 bases). This CDR3 is 14 amino acids long. Germline CDR1 MNHEY, CDR2 SVGEGT. The ends were cut back, 6 bases at V and 3 bases at J, with 15 bases in the middle. CDR3 amino acids: CASSLLGQFYEQYF. The CDR3 nucleotides are TGTGCCAGCAGCTTACTCGGACAATTCTACGAGCAGTACTTC.

This clonotype has just one count. The genes are TRBV29-1 and TRBJ1-1; possibly TRBD1 for D (5 bases). Germline lookup yields CDR1 SQVTM and CDR2 ANQGSEA. The CDR3 extends over 14 amino acids. CDR3 sequence reads: CVINGAAQNTEAFF. CDR3 DNA: TGCGTTATAAACGGGGCAGCCCAAAACACTGAAGCTTTCTTT.

There are many counts of this clonotype. V gene TRBV12-3 or TRBV12-4 combines with J gene TRBJ1-1; TRBD1 matches 7 bases. The CDR3 is made up of 15 amino acids. V shed 6 bases and J 5 bases; nucleotides not matched to a gene: 12. The CDR3 region has the DNA TGTGCCAGCAGAGCCGGGGTGACAGGGCAAACTGAAGCTTTCTTT. Amino acid sequence: CASRAGVTGQTEAFF.

This clonotype was recorded many times. This chain joins TRBV7-2 and TRBJ1-5; D possibly corresponds to TRBD1 (6 bases). Germline CDR1 reads SGHTA; CDR2 reads FQGNSA. The length of the CDR3 is 13 residues. Trimming took 3 bases from V and 4 from J, leaving 7 bases between them. The CDR3 loop is CASSFQGNQPQHF. The CDR3 DNA reads TGTGCCAGCAGCTTTCAGGGGAATCAGCCCCAGCATTTT.